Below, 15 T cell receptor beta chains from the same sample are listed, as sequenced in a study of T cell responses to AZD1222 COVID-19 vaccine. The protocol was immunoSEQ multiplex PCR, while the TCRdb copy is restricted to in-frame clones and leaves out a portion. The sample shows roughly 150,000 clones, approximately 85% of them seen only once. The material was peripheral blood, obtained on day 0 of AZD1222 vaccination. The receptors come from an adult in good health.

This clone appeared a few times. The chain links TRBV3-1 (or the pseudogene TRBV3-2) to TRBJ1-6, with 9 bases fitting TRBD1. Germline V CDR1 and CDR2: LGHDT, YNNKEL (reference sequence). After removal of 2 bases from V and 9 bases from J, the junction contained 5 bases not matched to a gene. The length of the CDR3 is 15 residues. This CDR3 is CASSQRDRVVSPLHF. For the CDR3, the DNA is TGTGCCAGCAGCCAAAGGGACAGGGTTGTTTCACCCCTCCACTTT.

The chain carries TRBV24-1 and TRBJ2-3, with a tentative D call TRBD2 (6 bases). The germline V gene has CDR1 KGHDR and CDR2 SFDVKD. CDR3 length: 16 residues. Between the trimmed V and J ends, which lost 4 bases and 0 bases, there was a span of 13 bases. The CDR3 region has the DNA TGTGCCACCAGTGAAACCGGGACTTCTAGCACAGATACGCAGTATTTT. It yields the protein CATSETGTSSTDTQYF.

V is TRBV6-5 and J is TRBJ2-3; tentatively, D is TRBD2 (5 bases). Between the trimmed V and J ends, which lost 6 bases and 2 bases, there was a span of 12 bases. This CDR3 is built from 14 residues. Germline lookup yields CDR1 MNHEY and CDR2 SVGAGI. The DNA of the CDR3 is TGTGCCAGCAGGCCCCGGGGAGTCACAGATACGCAGTATTTT. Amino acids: CASRPRGVTDTQYF.

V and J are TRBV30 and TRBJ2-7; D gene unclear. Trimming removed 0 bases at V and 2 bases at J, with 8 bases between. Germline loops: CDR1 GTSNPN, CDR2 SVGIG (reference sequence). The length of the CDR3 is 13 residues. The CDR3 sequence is CAWSVDGAYEQYF. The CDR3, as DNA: TGTGCCTGGAGTGTTGACGGAGCCTACGAGCAGTACTTC.

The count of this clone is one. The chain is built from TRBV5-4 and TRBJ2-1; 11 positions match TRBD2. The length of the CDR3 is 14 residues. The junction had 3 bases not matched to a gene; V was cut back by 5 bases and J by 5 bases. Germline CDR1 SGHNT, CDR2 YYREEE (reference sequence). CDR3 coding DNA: TGTGCCAGCAGTTGGGGACTAGCGGACAATGAGCAGTTCTTC. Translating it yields CASSWGLADNEQFF.

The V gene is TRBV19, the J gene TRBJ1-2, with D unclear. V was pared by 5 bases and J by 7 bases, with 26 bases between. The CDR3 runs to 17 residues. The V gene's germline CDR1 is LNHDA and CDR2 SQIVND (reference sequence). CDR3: CASSQKMSGRFNTGYTF. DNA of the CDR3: TGTGCCAGTAGTCAAAAAATGTCCGGCCGATTTAACACTGGCTACACCTTC.

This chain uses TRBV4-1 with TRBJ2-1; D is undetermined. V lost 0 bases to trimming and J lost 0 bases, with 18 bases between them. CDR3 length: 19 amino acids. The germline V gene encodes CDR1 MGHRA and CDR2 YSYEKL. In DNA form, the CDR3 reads TGCGCCAGCAGCCAAGATCTACCTTTGGACGGGCGCTCCTACAATGAGCAGTTCTTC. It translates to CASSQDLPLDGRSYNEQFF.

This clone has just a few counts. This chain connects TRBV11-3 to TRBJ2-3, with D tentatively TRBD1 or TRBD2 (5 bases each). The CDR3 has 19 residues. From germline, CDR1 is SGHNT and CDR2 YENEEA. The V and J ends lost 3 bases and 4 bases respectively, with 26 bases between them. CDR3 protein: CASSFGRSVDGAIADTQYF. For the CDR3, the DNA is TGTGCCAGCAGCTTTGGAAGGTCGGTGGACGGGGCCATAGCAGATACGCAGTATTTT.

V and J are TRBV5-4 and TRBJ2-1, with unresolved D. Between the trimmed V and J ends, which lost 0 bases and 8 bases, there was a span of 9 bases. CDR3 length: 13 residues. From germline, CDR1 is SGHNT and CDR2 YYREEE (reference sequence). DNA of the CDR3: TGTGCCAGCAGCTTGGTCGGTGGCGATGAGCAGTTCTTC. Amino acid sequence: CASSLVGGDEQFF.

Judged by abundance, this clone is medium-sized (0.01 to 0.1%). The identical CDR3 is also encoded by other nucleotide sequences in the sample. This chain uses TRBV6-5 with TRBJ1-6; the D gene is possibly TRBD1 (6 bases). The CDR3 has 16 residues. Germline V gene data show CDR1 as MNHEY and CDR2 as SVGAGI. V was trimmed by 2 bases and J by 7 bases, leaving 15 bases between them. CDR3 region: CASSYPRGGENSPLHF. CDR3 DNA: TGTGCCAGCAGTTACCCCAGGGGAGGGGAAAATTCACCCCTCCACTTT.

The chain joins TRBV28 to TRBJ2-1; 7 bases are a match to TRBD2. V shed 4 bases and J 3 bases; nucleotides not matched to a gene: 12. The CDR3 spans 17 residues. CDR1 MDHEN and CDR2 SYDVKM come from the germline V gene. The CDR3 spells CASSSPAAGGGYNEQFF. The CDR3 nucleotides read TGTGCCAGCAGTTCGCCCGCTGCGGGCGGGGGCTACAATGAGCAGTTCTTC.

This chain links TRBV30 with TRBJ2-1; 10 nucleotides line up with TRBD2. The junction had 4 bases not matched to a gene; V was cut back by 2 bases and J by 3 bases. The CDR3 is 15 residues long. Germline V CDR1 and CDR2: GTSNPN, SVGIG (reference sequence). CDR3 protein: CAWSSVAGGYNEQFF. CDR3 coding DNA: TGTGCCTGGAGTTCCGTAGCGGGGGGCTACAATGAGCAGTTCTTC.

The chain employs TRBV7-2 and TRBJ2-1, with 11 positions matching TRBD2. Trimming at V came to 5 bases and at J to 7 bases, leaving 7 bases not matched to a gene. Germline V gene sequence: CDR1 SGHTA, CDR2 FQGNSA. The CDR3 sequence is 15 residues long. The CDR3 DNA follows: TGTGCCAGCAGCAAACTAGCGGGAGTTAGGAATGAGCAGTTCTTC. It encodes CASSKLAGVRNEQFF.

The CDR3 is CASLGQLLNGYTF. CDR3 DNA: TGTGCCAGTCTTGGACAGCTGCTTAATGGCTACACCTTC. The genes are TRBV19 and TRBJ1-2; possibly TRBD1 for D (6 bases). Germline assignment: CDR1 LNHDA and CDR2 SQIVND (reference sequence). Trimming took 8 bases from V and 6 from J, leaving 16 bases between them. The CDR3 sequence is 13 residues long.

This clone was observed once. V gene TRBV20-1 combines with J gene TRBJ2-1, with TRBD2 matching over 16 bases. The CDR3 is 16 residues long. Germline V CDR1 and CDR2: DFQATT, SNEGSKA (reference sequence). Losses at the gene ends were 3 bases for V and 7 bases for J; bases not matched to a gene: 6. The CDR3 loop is CSASGPGLAGGNEQFF. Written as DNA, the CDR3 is TGCAGTGCTAGTGGTCCGGGACTAGCGGGAGGGAATGAGCAGTTCTTC.